The clone carrying this TCR beta chain was counted only a few times. What it binds is unknown. The sample originates from a study of T cell repertoires in cytomegalovirus infection. Across the whole study: Both a matching HLA type and CMV infection were indicated by public TCR beta signatures.

Findings and caveats of the study: What dominated the ex vivo response were HLA-C-restricted CMV-specific TCR beta clonotypes.

The CDR3 spans 12 residues. Deletions cut 4 bases from V and 9 bases from J, with 10 bases between. Per the germline V gene, CDR1 is SGHTA and CDR2 is FQGTGA. TCRdb passed the reads through MiXCR, listing each CDR3 protein once. The sample lists over 45,000 distinct CDR3 sequences, roughly 19% seen once, with roughly 50% in the top ten. This chain uses TRBV7-3 with TRBJ2-1, with D unresolved. The source is a human donor in good health (CMV status not recorded). Some clones in this sample may be carry-over from other donors' samples. The sequenced sample was CD8+ T cells from cultured PBMCs, obtained from culture after CMV antigen stimulation. CDR3 sequence reads: CASSSQFGEQFF. The CDR3 region has the DNA TGTGCCAGCAGCTCCCAATTTGGTGAGCAGTTCTTC.